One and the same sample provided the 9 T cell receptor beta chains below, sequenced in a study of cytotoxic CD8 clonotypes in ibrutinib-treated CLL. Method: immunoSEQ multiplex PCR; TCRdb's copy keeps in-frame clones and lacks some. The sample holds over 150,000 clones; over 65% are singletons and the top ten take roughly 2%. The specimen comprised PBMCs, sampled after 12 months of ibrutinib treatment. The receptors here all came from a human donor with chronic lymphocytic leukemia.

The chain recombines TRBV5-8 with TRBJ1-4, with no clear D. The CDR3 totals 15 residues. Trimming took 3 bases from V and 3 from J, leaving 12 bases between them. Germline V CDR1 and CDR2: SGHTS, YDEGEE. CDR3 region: CASSSGRSANEKLFF. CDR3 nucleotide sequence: TGTGCCAGCAGCTCCGGACGGAGTGCTAATGAAAAACTGTTTTTT.

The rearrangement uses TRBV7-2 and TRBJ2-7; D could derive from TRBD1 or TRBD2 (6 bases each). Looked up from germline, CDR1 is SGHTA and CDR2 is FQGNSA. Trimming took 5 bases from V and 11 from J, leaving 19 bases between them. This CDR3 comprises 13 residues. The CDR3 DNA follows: TGTGCCAGCAGCCCGTACGGGGGCGGACCTAAGTACTTC. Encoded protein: CASSPYGGGPKYF.

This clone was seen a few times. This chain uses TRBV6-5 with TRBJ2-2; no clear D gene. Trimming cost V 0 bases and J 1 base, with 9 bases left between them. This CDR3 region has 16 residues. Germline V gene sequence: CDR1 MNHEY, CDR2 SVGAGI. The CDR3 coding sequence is TGTGCCAGCAGTTACTCACGGCGCCTGAACACCGGGGAGCTGTTTTTT. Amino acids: CASSYSRRLNTGELFF.

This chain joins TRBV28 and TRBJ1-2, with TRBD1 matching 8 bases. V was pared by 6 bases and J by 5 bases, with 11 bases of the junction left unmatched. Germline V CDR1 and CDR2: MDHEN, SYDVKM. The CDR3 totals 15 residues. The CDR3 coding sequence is TGTGCCAGCAGCCCACCTATCCAGGGGGCGTATGGCTACACCTTC. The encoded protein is CASSPPIQGAYGYTF.

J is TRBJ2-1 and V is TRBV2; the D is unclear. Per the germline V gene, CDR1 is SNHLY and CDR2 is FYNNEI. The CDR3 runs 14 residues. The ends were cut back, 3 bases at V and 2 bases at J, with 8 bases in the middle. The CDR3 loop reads CASSDSAAYNEQFF. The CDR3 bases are TGTGCCAGCAGTGACAGCGCAGCCTACAATGAGCAGTTCTTC.

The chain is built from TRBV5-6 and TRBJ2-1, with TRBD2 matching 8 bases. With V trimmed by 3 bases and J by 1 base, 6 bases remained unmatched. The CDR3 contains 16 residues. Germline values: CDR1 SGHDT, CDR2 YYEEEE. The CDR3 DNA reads TGTGCCAGCAGCTCCGTAGCGGGAAATTCCTACAATGAGCAGTTCTTC. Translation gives CASSSVAGNSYNEQFF. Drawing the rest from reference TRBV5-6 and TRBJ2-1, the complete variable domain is DAGVTQSPTHLIKTRGQQVTLRCSPKSGHDTVSWYQQALGQGPQFIFQYYEEEERQRGNFPDRFSGHQFPNYSSELNVNALLLGDSALYLCASSSVAGNSYNEQFFGPGTRLTVL.

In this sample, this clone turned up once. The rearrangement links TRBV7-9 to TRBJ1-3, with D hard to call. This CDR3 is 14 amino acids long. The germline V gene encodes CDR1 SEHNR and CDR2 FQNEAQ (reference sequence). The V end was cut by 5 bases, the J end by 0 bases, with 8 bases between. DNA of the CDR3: TGTGCCAGCAGCCAAGAGACCTCTGGAAACACCATATATTTT. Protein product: CASSQETSGNTIYF. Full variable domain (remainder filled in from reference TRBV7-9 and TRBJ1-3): DTGVSQNPRHKITKRGQNVTFRCDPISEHNRLYWYRQTLGQGPEFLTYFQNEAQLEKSRLLSDRFSAERPKGSFSTLEIQRTEQGDSAMYLCASSQETSGNTIYFGEGSWLTVV.

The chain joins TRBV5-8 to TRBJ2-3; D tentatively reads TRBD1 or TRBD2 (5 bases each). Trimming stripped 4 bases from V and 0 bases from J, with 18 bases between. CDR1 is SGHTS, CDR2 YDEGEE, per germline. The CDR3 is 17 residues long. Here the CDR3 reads CASSPLGRQASTDTQYF. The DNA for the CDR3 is TGTGCCAGCAGCCCCTTGGGACGGCAGGCGAGCACAGATACGCAGTATTTT.

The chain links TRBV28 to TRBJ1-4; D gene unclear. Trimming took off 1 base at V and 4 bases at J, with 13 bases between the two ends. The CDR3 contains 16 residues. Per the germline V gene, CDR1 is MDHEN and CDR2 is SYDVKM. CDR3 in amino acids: CASSLYTQEGNEKLFF. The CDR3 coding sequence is TGTGCCAGCAGTTTATATACCCAAGAGGGTAATGAAAAACTGTTTTTT.